This T cell receptor (beta chain) was found in a study of beta chain features in type 1 diabetes. Points from the study as a whole: PCR may have favored shorter templates equally in patients and controls. A pattern of fewer insertions and more deletions at VDJ junctions was seen in type 1 diabetes patients. Unsettled here was the matter of whether HLA type influences TCRB rearrangement. Among all four CD4+ subsets, Type 1 diabetes patients had TCRB CDR3s that were moderately but significantly shorter.

Of the isolated RNA, all was reverse transcribed, and so the sequenced material was expressed TCRB transcripts. Profiling relied on immunoSEQ multiplex PCR, and the TCRdb table lists in-frame clones only, not all of them. The table records 120,000 or so clones, over 15% of them present only once. Cell sorting via CD45RO/CCR7/CD25/CD127/CD95/CD27 was performed to obtain CD4+ naive, central memory, regulatory and stem cell-like memory cells. V was clipped by 7 bases and J by 4 bases, with 17 bases between them. CDR3 length equals 15 residues. Germline CDR1 reads MNHNS; CDR2 reads SASEGT. This clone has a handful of counts. The antigen remains undetermined.

This sequence originates from a man aged 25 to 45 with type 1 diabetes. Sequencing was performed on central memory CD4+ T cells from blood. V gene TRBV6-1 combines with J gene TRBJ1-5; maybe TRBD1 (6 bases). CDR3 amino acids: CASTTRTGWNQPQHF. Here the CDR3 DNA reads TGTGCCAGCACCACACGCACAGGGTGGAATCAGCCCCAGCATTTT.